Listed here are 3 T cell receptor beta chains from one sample, sequenced in a study of blood T cell repertoires in COVID-19. Sequencing was performed with immunoSEQ multiplex PCR; in TCRdb, only in-frame clones are kept and a portion is missing. Of roughly 84,000 clones listed, 80% to 90% are singletons. The sample consisted of peripheral blood. These receptor sequences come from a woman over 75 with acute or convalescent COVID-19.

This clone was detected only once. The chain recombines TRBV13 with TRBJ1-4; the match to TRBD1 covers 9 bases. The CDR3 is 14 residues long. The J segment lost 5 bases and the V segment lost 6 bases, leaving 4 bases of the junction unmatched. Germline-derived CDR1 and CDR2 are PRHDT and FYEKMQ (reference sequence). In nucleotides, the CDR3 is TGTGCCAGCAGTCTGACAGGGGGGAATGAAAAACTGTTTTTT. It specifies CASSLTGGNEKLFF.

This clone was detected only a few times. The chain recombines TRBV7-2 with TRBJ1-2; 9 bases are shared with TRBD1. V gave up 4 bases and J gave up 4 bases; unmatched junction bases: 10. The CDR3 length is 16 residues. The germline gives CDR1 SGHTA, CDR2 FQGNSA. Here the CDR3 DNA reads TGTGCCAGCAGCTCAGACCTGGACAGGGGCATCTATGGCTACACCTTC. Protein: CASSSDLDRGIYGYTF.

V gene TRBV24-1 combines with J gene TRBJ2-3, with D perhaps matching TRBD1 (6 bases). The CDR3 consists of 15 residues. Trimming took off 4 bases at V and 1 base at J, with 11 bases between the two ends. From germline, CDR1 is KGHDR and CDR2 SFDVKD. The CDR3 loop reads CATSDPGAGTDTQYF. The CDR3 coding sequence is TGTGCCACCAGTGACCCAGGGGCGGGCACAGATACGCAGTATTTT.